The clone carrying this T cell receptor beta chain was detected only a few times. Antigen specificity is unknown. Using more than 7.5 ml of fresh peripheral blood, PBMCs were prepared. This CDR3 is built from 14 residues. Per the germline V gene, CDR1 is SGHKS and CDR2 is YYEKEE (reference sequence). With 4 bases removed from V and 4 bases from J, the gap between germline ends came to 13 bases. This entry is derived from a study of T cells in Graves' hyperthyroidism and ophthalmopathy. Study findings and constraints: From stable hyperthyroidism, ophthalmopathy was set apart by a 13 V-J model. The blood repertoire included most of the expanded thyroid clonotypes above 0.001. Onset of ophthalmopathy came a median roughly 6.9 months after the model predicted it.

Regions amplified from RNA transcripts were the TCR beta CDR3 regions. The HTBI primer set drove a first-round RT-PCR of the TCR CDR3. TCRdb reprocessed the multiplex PCR reads with MiXCR, giving one entry per CDR3 protein. The sample yields about 560,000 distinct CDR3 sequences, more than 15% seen once. This sequence joins TRBV5-5 and TRBJ2-3; D remains unclear. Sequencing input: blood. The TCR comes from a woman in her 30s with Graves' hyperthyroidism. The DNA of the CDR3 is TGTGCCAGCAGCATTCCCGTCCGTTCAGATACGCAGTATTTT. Its protein is CASSIPVRSDTQYF.